A selection of T cell receptor beta chains follows, all from one sample in a study of cytomegalovirus exposure and HLA in healthy donors. Only in-frame clones appear in the TCRdb table, and some are missing; sequencing was by immunoSEQ multiplex PCR. Here the sample spans some 120,000 clones, more than 9% being singletons. The source material was PBMCs. The receptor set was obtained from a woman under 30 in good health and CMV-seropositive. Each CDR3 is given with its conserved first and last residue. A D gene is named only where the DNA matches it firmly. Clone size is given for some rows only: seen once, a few or many times, or a class if the clone is expanded.

clone_size d_call j_call v_call cdr3_nt cdr3_aa
NA NA TRBJ1-2 TRBV9 TGTGCCAGCAGCTCCGCCCCAGCGGTTTATGGCTACACCTTC CASSSAPAVYGYTF
few NA TRBJ2-7 TRBV29-1 TGCAGCGTTGGCGACTCCCCGGGACTGGTCTATGGGGAGCAGTACTTC CSVGDSPGLVYGEQYF
NA NA TRBJ2-7 TRBV5-5 TGTGCCAGCAGCAACCGGGATTACTCCTACGAGCAGTACTTC CASSNRDYSYEQYF
few TRBD1 TRBJ1-1 TRBV5-1 TGCGCCAGCAGCCAACCCGGGACAGGGGTAACTTTCTTT CASSQPGTGVTFF
NA TRBD2 TRBJ2-7 TRBV18 TGTGCCAGCTCACGATTCGGGAGGGCCGTGGGGGAGCAGTACTTC CASSRFGRAVGEQYF
NA NA TRBJ2-5 TRBV19 TGTGCCAGTAGTATTTTCAGGAGCGGCCAAGAGACCCAGTACTTC CASSIFRSGQETQYF
NA TRBD1 TRBJ1-5 TRBV4-1 TGCGCCAGCAGCCAGGTAGGACAGGGCAATCAGCCCCAGCATTTT CASSQVGQGNQPQHF
few NA TRBJ2-7 TRBV5-1 TGCGCCAGCAGCCAAGGACAGCCCTCCTACGAGCAGTACTTC CASSQGQPSYEQYF
few NA TRBJ1-4 TRBV15 TGTGCCACCAGAAGGGGTTTGACTAATGAAAAACTGTTTTTT CATRRGLTNEKLFF
few NA TRBJ1-1 TRBV29-1 TGCAGCGTTGAAAGGGGGAACACTGAAGCTTTCTTT CSVERGNTEAFF
NA NA TRBJ1-1 TRBV6-5 TGTGCCAGCAGCCACGGACACTTGAACACTGAAGCTTTCTTT CASSHGHLNTEAFF
few NA TRBJ2-3 TRBV6-6 TGTGCCAGCAGTTACCCGACAGCCCTTAGCACAGATACGCAGTATTTT CASSYPTALSTDTQYF
NA NA TRBJ2-1 TRBV29-1 TGCAGCGCCCGGGACACCACGGCGAGGACCTACAATGAGCAGTTCTTC CSARDTTARTYNEQFF
few TRBD2 TRBJ2-5 TRBV7-7 TGTGCTAGCAGCTTAGGTAGCGGGAGTCAAGAGACCCAGTACTTC CASSLGSGSQETQYF
NA TRBD2 TRBJ2-7 TRBV6-1 TGTGCCAGCAGTCCTAGCGGGTGGTACGAGCAGTACTTC CASSPSGWYEQYF
NA TRBD2 TRBJ2-7 TRBV5-3 TGTGCCAGAAGCTTGTGGCTAGCGGCCTACGAGCAGTACTTC CARSLWLAAYEQYF
NA TRBD1 TRBJ2-7 TRBV10-3 TGTGCCATTAGGACAGGGGGCTACGAGCAGTACTTC CAIRTGGYEQYF
few NA TRBJ2-7 TRBV30 TGTGCCTGGAGTCCGGGGATGGGCGAGCAGTACTTC CAWSPGMGEQYF
few NA TRBJ1-3 TRBV30 TGTGCCTGGACGGGAGGAGGCTCTGGAAACACCATATATTTT CAWTGGGSGNTIYF
NA TRBD2 TRBJ2-2 TRBV4-2 TGTGCCAGCAAAGCCAAAGGAGAAACGGGGGGGGCCGGGGAGCTGTTTTTT CASKAKGETGGAGELFF
few TRBD2 TRBJ2-3 TRBV27 TGTGCCAGCAGTTTATCTAGGACTAGCGGGAGCCCTGGGGGAGATACGCAGTATTTT CASSLSRTSGSPGGDTQYF
few TRBD2 TRBJ2-7 TRBV5-1 TGCGCCAGCAGCCCTACTAGCGGGAGATTCCGAAACTACGAGCAGTACTTC CASSPTSGRFRNYEQYF
NA NA TRBJ1-1 TRBV28 TGTGCCAGCAGACCCAAGATCGGGAACACTGAAGCTTTCTTT CASRPKIGNTEAFF
few NA TRBJ1-2 TRBV6-1 TGTGCCAGCAGTGAAGGACAGAGATATGGCTACACCTTC CASSEGQRYGYTF
once NA TRBJ2-1 TRBV5-1 TGCGCCAGCAGCTTGGTAGTTTCTATCCTCAATGAGCAGTTCTTC CASSLVVSILNEQFF
NA TRBD2 TRBJ2-2 TRBV7-6 TGTGCCAGCAGCTCGGGACTAGCGGGAGGAACCGGGGAGCTGTTTTTT CASSSGLAGGTGELFF
few TRBD1 TRBJ1-2 TRBV28 TGTGCCAGCAGTTTAAGGGACAGCCCGAATGGCTACACCTTC CASSLRDSPNGYTF
few TRBD1 TRBJ2-2 TRBV7-3 TGTGCCAGCAGCTTAGACAGGGCGGACACCGGGGAGCTGTTTTTT CASSLDRADTGELFF
NA NA TRBJ1-6 TRBV2 TGTGCCAGCAGATCGGAGGGGAGGTGGAATTCACCCCTCCACTTT CASRSEGRWNSPLHF
NA TRBD2 TRBJ2-3 TRBV6-1 TGTGCCAGCAGTGCCCTAGCGGGAGGAAGTAGCACAGATACGCAGTATTTT CASSALAGGSSTDTQYF
NA TRBD1 TRBJ1-1 TRBV4-1 TGCGCCAGCAGCCAAGCCGCCGGGACAGGGGGCCGGACGTGGGGGACTGAAGCTTTCTTT CASSQAAGTGGRTWGTEAFF
NA NA TRBJ2-4 TRBV5-1 TGCGCCAGCAGCCCCGGGACTTCGGGGTCCGGGAACATTCAGTACTTC CASSPGTSGSGNIQYF
NA NA TRBJ1-1 TRBV7-9 TGTGCCAGCAGCTTAGGAGAGACTGAAGCTTTCTTT CASSLGETEAFF
NA NA TRBJ2-1 TRBV9 TGTGCCAGCAGCCCCCTCGCGGAACCGACGAATGAGCAGTTCTTC CASSPLAEPTNEQFF
NA NA TRBJ1-1 TRBV11-2 TGTGCCAGCAGGCGGGGCGGAAACACTGAAGCTTTCTTT CASRRGGNTEAFF
NA NA TRBJ1-4 TRBV28 TGTGCCAGCAGTTTAGTCAGGGGCCCCACTAATGAAAAACTGTTTTTT CASSLVRGPTNEKLFF
NA NA TRBJ1-2 TRBV27 TGTGCCAGCAGTTTGAGGGGGAGGGGGGATGGCTACACCTTC CASSLRGRGDGYTF
few NA TRBJ2-7 TRBV29-1 TGCAGCGTTGTTGGCGGCCAGCCTGAGCAGTACTTC CSVVGGQPEQYF
NA NA TRBJ2-1 TRBV5-1 TGCGCCAGCAGCCCGGACATAAACAATGAGCAGTTCTTC CASSPDINNEQFF
many NA TRBJ2-3 TRBV9 TGTGCCAGCGGGGCGGCGAGCACAGATACGCAGTATTTT CASGAASTDTQYF
NA TRBD1 TRBJ1-5 TRBV6-1 TGTGCCAGCAGTCAGACAAAAACAGGGGCCCAGCATTTT CASSQTKTGAQHF
few NA TRBJ2-1 TRBV20-1 TGCAGTGCGAGCGACAATGAGCAGTTCTTC CSASDNEQFF
few NA TRBJ2-7 TRBV2 TGTGCCAGCAGGGCTTCCTACGAGCAGTACTTC CASRASYEQYF
NA NA TRBJ1-5 TRBV28 TGTGCCAGCAGTCCGACAGGAATTAGCAATCAGCCCCAGCATTTT CASSPTGISNQPQHF
NA NA TRBJ2-2 TRBV27 TGTGCCAGCAGTAAGTTGGCGGGACTCAACACCGGGGAGCTGTTTTTT CASSKLAGLNTGELFF
NA NA TRBJ2-3 TRBV7-9 TGTGCCAGCAGCTTCTTATTCGCAGATACGCAGTATTTT CASSFLFADTQYF
NA TRBD1 TRBJ2-7 TRBV25-1 TGTGCCAGCAGTGCCGGGACAGGGTCCTACGAGCAGTACTTC CASSAGTGSYEQYF
NA NA TRBJ2-2 TRBV6-6 TGTGCCAGCAGTTTTCAATCAGGCACCGGGGAGCTGTTTTTT CASSFQSGTGELFF
NA TRBD1 TRBJ1-2 TRBV11-2 TGTGCCAGCAGCGCACCGGGACAGGACTATGGCTACACCTTC CASSAPGQDYGYTF
NA NA TRBJ1-5 TRBV5-1 TGCGCCAGCAGCTTAGGAGGTGCCAATCAGCCCCAGCATTTT CASSLGGANQPQHF
NA NA TRBJ1-5 TRBV28 TGTGCCAGCAGTTGGACTGGGGGCAATCAGCCCCAGCATTTT CASSWTGGNQPQHF
few NA TRBJ1-4 TRBV18 TGTGCCAGCTCACCGCGGACAGAGTCACTGTTTTTT CASSPRTESLFF
NA TRBD2 TRBJ2-1 TRBV11-3 TGTGCCAGCAGCTCCACAGCGGGAGAGCGGGATGAGCAGTTCTTC CASSSTAGERDEQFF
NA NA TRBJ2-1 TRBV2 TGTGCCAGCAGCGTAGAAGCCTCATACAATGAGCAGTTCTTC CASSVEASYNEQFF
NA TRBD1 TRBJ1-5 TRBV6-5 TGTGCCAGCAGCTACAGGGGGCACCAGCCCCAGCATTTT CASSYRGHQPQHF